These 8 T cell receptor beta chains came from one sample sequenced in a study of cytomegalovirus exposure and HLA in healthy donors. PCR amplification relied on 60 Vbeta primers (plus 13 Jbeta primers). Some clones are missing from TCRdb's copy, which holds only in-frame ones; the method was immunoSEQ multiplex PCR. The sample holds roughly 130,000 clones, about 80% seen once. The source material was PBMCs. These receptors came from a male donor in good health and CMV-seropositive.

The chain uses TRBV19 and TRBJ1-1, with TRBD1 matching 8 bases. The CDR3 has 14 amino acids. J was trimmed by 5 bases and V by 2 bases; bases with no gene match: 4. CDR1 is LNHDA, CDR2 SQIVND, per germline (reference sequence). The CDR3 DNA sequence: TGTGCCAGTAGTATAAGGACAGGGTGGACTGAAGCTTTCTTT. Protein: CASSIRTGWTEAFF. The variable domain in full, completed from reference TRBV19 and TRBJ1-1, reads DGGITQSPKYLFRKEGQNVTLSCEQNLNHDAMYWYRQDPGQGLRLIYYSQIVNDFQKGDIAEGYSVSREKKESFPLTVTSAQKNPTAFYLCASSIRTGWTEAFFGQGTRLTVV.

This chain connects TRBV5-3 to TRBJ2-5; TRBD1 matches 7 bases. TRBV5-3 is labeled an ORF, and its function is uncertain. This CDR3 contains 15 residues. V gave up 3 bases and J gave up 7 bases; unmatched junction bases: 12. The CDR3 sequence: CARSWIRGQRMTQYF. CDR3 bases: TGTGCCAGAAGCTGGATTCGGGGACAGCGGATGACCCAGTACTTC.

Only one count was recorded for this clone. The chain has TRBV5-1 and TRBJ2-3; unclear D gene. Per the germline V gene, CDR1 is SGHRS and CDR2 is YFSETQ. CDR3 length equals 15 residues. Trimming left V 1 base short and J 2 bases short, with 11 bases between. The CDR3 protein is CASSLSLQYTDTQYF. DNA of the CDR3: TGCGCCAGCAGCTTGTCGTTACAGTACACAGATACGCAGTATTTT.

The count of this clone is one. The genes are TRBV29-1 and TRBJ2-2, with TRBD2 matching over 15 bases. V was clipped by 7 bases and J by 4 bases; unmatched bases: 7. The CDR3 has 16 residues. Germline loops: CDR1 SQVTM, CDR2 ANQGSEA. The CDR3 reads CSAGLAGGVSTGELFF. The CDR3 nucleotides are TGCAGCGCTGGACTAGCGGGAGGGGTCAGCACCGGGGAGCTGTTTTTT.

V gene TRBV7-2 combines with J gene TRBJ2-3; TRBD1 matches 8 bases. J lost 0 bases, V lost 4 bases, and 3 bases had no gene match. The CDR3 runs 15 residues. Germline assignment: CDR1 SGHTA and CDR2 FQGNSA. CDR3 coding DNA: TGTGCCAGCAGCTCACAGGGGGAGAGCACAGATACGCAGTATTTT. As protein: CASSSQGESTDTQYF.

The chain links TRBV4-2 to TRBJ1-5; D not certain. Germline CDR1 is LGHNA and CDR2 is YNFKEQ. The CDR3 is 18 residues long. Trimming took 0 bases from V and 1 from J, leaving 16 bases between them. The CDR3 region is CASSQEGGSIESNQPQHF. CDR3 in DNA: TGTGCCAGCAGCCAAGAGGGAGGATCAATCGAGAGCAATCAGCCCCAGCATTTT.

V is TRBV9 and J is TRBJ2-3; D is perhaps TRBD1 (6 bases). The CDR3 has 13 residues. Per germline, CDR1 SGDLS and CDR2 YYNGEE. Trimming took 2 bases from V and 3 from J, leaving 7 bases between them. The CDR3 coding sequence is TGTGCCAGCAGCGTCAGGGGAACAGATACGCAGTATTTT. It specifies CASSVRGTDTQYF.

Concerning this clone itself: Within the sample, other DNA sequences also encode this same CDR3. The rearrangement links TRBV29-1 to TRBJ1-4, with 7 positions matching TRBD1. CDR1 SQVTM and CDR2 ANQGSEA come from the germline V gene. The CDR3 is made up of 12 amino acids. Trimming cost V 6 bases and J 8 bases; bases outside gene matches: 6. The DNA of the CDR3 is TGCAGCGTAAAGGGGGCGCGGGAAAAACTGTTTTTT. Translation gives CSVKGAREKLFF.